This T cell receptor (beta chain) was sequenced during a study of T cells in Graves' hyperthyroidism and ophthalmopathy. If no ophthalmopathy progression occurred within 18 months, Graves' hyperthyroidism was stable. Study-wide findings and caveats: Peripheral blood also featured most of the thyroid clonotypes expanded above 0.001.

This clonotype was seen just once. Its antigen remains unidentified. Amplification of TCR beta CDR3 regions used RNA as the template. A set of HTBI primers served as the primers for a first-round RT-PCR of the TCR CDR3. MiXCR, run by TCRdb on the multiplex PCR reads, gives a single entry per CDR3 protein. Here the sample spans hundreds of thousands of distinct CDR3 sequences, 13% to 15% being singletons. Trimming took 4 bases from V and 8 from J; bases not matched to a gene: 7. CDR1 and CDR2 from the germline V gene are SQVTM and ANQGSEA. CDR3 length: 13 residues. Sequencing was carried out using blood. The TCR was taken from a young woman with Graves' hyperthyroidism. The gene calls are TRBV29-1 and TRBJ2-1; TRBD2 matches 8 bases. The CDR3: CSVAPGGRDEQFF. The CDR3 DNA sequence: TGCAGCGTTGCTCCGGGAGGGAGGGATGAGCAGTTCTTC.